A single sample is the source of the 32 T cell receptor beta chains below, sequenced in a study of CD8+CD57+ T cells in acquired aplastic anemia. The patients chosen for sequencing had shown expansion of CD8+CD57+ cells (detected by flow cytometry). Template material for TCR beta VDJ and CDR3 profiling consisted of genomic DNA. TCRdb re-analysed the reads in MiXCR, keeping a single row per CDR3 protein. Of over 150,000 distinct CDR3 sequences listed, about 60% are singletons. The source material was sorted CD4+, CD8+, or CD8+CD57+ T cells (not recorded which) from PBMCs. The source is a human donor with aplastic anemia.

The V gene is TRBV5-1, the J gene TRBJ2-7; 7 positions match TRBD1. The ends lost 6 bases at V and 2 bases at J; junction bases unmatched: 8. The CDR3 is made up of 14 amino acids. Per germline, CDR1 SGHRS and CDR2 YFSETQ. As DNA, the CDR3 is TGCGCCAGCACCATCAACAGGGGCACCTACGAGCAGTACTTC. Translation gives CASTINRGTYEQYF.

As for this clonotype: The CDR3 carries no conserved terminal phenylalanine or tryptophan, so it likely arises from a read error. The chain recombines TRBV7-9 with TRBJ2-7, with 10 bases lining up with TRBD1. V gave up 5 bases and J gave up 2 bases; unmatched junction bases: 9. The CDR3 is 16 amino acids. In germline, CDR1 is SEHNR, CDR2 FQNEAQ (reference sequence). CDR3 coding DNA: TGTGCCAGCAGCCTTTCCGGGACAGGGGCCACCTACGAGCAGTACTCC. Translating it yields CASSLSGTGATYEQYS.

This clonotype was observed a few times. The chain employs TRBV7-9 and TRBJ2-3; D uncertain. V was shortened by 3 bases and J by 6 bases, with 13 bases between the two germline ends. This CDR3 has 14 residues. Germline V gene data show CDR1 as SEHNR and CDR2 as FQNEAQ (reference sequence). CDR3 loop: CASSLYSGKDTQYF. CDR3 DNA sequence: TGTGCCAGCAGCTTGTACAGTGGCAAGGATACGCAGTATTTT.

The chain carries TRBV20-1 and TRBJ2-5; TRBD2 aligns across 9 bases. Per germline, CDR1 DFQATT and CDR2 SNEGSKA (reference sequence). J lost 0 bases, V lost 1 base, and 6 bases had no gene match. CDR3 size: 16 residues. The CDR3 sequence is CSARGASGVDQETQYF. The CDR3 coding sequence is TGCAGTGCTAGAGGCGCTAGCGGGGTGGACCAAGAGACCCAGTACTTC.

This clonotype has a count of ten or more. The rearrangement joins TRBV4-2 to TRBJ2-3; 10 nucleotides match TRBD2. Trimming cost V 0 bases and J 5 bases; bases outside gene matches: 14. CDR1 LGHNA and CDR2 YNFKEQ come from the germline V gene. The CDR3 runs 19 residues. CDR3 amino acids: CASSQDPLGYGTSEDTQYF. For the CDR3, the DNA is TGTGCCAGCAGCCAAGATCCCCTAGGGTACGGGACTAGCGAAGATACGCAGTATTTT.

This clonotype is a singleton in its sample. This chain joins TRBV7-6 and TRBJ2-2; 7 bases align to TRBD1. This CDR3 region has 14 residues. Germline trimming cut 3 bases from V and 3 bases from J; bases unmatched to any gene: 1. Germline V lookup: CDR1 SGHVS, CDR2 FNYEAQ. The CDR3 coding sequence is TGTGCCAGCAGCTTGGGACAGCACACCGGGGAGCTGTTTTTT. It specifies CASSLGQHTGELFF. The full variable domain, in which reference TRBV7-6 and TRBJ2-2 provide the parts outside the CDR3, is GAGVSQSPRYKVTKRGQDVALRCDPISGHVSLYWYRQALGQGPEFLTYFNYEAQQDKSGLPNDRFSAERPEGSISTLTIQRTEQRDSAMYRCASSLGQHTGELFFGEGSRLTVL.

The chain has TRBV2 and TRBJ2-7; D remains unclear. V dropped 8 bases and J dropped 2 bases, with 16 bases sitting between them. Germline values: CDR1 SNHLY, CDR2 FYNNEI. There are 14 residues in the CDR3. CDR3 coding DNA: TGTGCCAGCGTGGGTGGCCAATTTACCTACGAGCAGTACTTC. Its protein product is CASVGGQFTYEQYF.

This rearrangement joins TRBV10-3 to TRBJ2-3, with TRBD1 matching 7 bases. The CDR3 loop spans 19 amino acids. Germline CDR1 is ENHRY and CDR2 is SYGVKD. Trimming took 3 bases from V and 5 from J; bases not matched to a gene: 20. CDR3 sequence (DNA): TGTGCCATCAGTGACTCTCGACTGAAGACAGGGACGGGGAAAGATACGCAGTATTTT. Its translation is CAISDSRLKTGTGKDTQYF.

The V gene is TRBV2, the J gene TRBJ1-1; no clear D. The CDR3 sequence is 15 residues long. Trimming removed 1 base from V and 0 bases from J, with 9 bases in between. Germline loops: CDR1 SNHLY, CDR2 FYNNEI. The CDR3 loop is CASSEGYSMNTEAFF. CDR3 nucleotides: TGTGCCAGCAGTGAAGGGTACAGTATGAACACTGAAGCTTTCTTT.

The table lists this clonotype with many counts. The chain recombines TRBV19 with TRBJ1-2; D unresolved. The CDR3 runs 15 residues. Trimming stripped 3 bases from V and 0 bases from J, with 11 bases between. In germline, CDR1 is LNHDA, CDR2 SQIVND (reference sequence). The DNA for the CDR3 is TGTGCCAGTAGTATCGGAGGGCGCTCTAACTATGGCTACACCTTC. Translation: CASSIGGRSNYGYTF.

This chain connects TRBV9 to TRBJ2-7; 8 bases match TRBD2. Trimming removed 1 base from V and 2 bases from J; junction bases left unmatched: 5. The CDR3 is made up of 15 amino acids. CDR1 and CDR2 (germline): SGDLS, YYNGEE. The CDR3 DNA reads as TGTGCCAGCAGCGTAACGGGGGGGGATGCCTACGAGCAGTACTTC. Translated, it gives CASSVTGGDAYEQYF.

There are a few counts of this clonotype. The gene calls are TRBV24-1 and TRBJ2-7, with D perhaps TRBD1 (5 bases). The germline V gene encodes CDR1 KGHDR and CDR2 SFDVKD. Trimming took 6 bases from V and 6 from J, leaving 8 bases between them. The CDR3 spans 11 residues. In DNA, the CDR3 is TGTGCCACCAGTCAGGGTGGCGAGCAGTACTTC. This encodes CATSQGGEQYF.

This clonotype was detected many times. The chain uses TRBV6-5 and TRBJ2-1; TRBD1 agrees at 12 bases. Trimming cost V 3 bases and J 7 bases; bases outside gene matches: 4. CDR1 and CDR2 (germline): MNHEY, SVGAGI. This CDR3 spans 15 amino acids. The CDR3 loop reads CASSYWDRGQNEQFF. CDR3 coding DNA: TGTGCCAGCAGTTATTGGGACAGGGGGCAAAATGAGCAGTTCTTC.

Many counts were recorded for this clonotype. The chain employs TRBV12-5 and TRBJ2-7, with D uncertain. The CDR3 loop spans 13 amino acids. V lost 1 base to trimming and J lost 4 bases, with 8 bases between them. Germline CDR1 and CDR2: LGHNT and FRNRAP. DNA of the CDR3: TGTGCTAGTGGTTTGGGGGTGGGTTACGAGCAGTACTTC. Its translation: CASGLGVGYEQYF.

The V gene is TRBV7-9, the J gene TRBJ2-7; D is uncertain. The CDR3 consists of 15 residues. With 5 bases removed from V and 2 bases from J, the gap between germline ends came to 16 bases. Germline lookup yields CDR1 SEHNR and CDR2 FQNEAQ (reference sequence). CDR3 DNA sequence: TGTGCCAGCAGCCGCCGAAACTTGTATACCTACGAGCAGTACTTC. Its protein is CASSRRNLYTYEQYF.

The chain's CDR3 is CASKDSANTEAFF. CDR3 in DNA: TGTGCCAGCAAGGACAGCGCGAACACTGAAGCTTTCTTT. The rearrangement links TRBV2 to TRBJ1-1; tentatively, D is TRBD1 (6 bases). The CDR3 contains 13 residues. Germline lookup yields CDR1 SNHLY and CDR2 FYNNEI. Trimming cost V 7 bases and J 1 base, with 10 bases left between them.

The CDR3 region is CSVGDRISEAFF. DNA of the CDR3: TGCAGTGTAGGAGACAGAATCAGTGAAGCTTTCTTT. J is TRBJ1-1 and V is TRBV20-1; D is perhaps TRBD1 (5 bases). V was trimmed by 7 bases and J by 7 bases, leaving 16 bases between them. The germline gives CDR1 DFQATT, CDR2 SNEGSKA (reference sequence). The CDR3 loop spans 12 amino acids.

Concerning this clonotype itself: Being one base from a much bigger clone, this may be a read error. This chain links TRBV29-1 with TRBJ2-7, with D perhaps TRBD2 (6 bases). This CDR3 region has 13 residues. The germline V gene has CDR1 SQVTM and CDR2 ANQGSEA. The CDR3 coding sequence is TGCGGCGTCGTGGGAGGACGCACCTACGAGCAGTACTTC. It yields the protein CGVVGGRTYEQYF.

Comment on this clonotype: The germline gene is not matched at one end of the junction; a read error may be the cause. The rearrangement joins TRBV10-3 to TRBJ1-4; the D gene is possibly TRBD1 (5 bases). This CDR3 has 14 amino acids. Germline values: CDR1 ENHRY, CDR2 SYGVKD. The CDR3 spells CAISEGEINEKLSF. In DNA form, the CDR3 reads TGTGCCATCAGTGAAGGGGAGATTAATGAAAAACTGTCCTTT.

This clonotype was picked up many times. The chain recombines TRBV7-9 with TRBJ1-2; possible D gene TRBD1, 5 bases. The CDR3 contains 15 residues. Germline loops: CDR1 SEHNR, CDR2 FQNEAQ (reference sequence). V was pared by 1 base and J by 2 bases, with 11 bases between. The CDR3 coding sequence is TGTGCCAGCAGCTTAGGGTCCCCAGGGAACTATGGCTACACCTTC. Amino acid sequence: CASSLGSPGNYGYTF.

The CDR3: CASSAGIDTQYF. Written as DNA, the CDR3 is TGTGCCAGCAGCGCAGGGATAGATACGCAGTATTTT. The rearrangement joins TRBV9 to TRBJ2-3; D is possibly TRBD1 (5 bases). Germline V gene data show CDR1 as SGDLS and CDR2 as YYNGEE. The germline V and J ends were trimmed by 3 bases and 5 bases, with 7 bases remaining between them. There are 12 residues in the CDR3.

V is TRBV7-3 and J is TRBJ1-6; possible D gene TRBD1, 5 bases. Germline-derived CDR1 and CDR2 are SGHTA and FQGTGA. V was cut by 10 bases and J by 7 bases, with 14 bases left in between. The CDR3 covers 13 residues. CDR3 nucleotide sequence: TGTGCCATCAGTGAGTGGGGGAATTCACCCCTCCACTTT. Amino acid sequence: CAISEWGNSPLHF.

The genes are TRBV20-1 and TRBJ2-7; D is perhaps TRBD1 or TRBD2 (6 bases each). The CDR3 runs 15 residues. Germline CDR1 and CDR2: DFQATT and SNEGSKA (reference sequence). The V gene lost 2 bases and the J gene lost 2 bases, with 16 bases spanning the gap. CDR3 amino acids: CSARTGLAVPYEQYF. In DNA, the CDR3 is TGCAGTGCTAGAACAGGGTTAGCGGTGCCCTACGAGCAGTACTTC.

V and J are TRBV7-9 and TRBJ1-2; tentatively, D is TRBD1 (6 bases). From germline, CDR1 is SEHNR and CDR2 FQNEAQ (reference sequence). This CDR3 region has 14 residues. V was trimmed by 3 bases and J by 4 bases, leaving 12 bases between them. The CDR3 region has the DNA TGTGCCAGCAGCTTGGGGGGGCTGGCCTATGGCTACACCTTC. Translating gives CASSLGGLAYGYTF.

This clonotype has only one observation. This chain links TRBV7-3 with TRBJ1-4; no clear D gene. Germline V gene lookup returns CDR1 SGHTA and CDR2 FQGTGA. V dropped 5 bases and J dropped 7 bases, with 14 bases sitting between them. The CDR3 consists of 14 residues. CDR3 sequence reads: CASSRAGGLEKLFF. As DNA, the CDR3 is TGTGCCAGCAGCCGGGCGGGTGGACTTGAAAAACTGTTTTTT.

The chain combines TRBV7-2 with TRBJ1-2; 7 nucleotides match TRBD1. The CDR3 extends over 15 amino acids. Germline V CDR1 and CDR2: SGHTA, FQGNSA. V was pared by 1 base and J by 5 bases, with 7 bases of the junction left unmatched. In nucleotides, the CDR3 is TGTGCCAGCAGCTTAGGCAGGGGACAGTGGTATGGCTACACCTTC. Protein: CASSLGRGQWYGYTF.

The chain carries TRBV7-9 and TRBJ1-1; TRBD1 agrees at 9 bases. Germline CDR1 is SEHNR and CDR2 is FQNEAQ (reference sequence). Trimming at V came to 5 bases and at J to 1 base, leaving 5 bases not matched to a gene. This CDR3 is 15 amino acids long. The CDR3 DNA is TGTGCCAGCAGCCCAGGGGGACAGGGGAACACTGAAGCTTTCTTT. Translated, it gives CASSPGGQGNTEAFF. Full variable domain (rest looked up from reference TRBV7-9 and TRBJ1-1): DTGVSQNPRHKITKRGQNVTFRCDPISEHNRLYWYRQTLGQGPEFLTYFQNEAQLEKSRLLSDRFSAERPKGSFSTLEIQRTEQGDSAMYLCASSPGGQGNTEAFFGQGTRLTVV.

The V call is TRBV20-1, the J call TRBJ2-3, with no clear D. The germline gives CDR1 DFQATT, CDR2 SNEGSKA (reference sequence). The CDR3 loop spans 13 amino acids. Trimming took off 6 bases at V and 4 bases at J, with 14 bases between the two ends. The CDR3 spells CSALPPGADTQYF. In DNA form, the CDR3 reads TGCAGTGCCCTTCCCCCGGGTGCAGATACGCAGTATTTT.

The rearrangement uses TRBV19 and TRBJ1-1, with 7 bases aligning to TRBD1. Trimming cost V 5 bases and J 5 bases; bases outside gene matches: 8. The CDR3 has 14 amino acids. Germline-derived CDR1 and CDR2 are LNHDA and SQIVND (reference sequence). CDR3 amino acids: CASSAGDRSTEAFF. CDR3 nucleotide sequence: TGTGCCAGTAGTGCCGGGGACAGATCTACTGAAGCTTTCTTT.

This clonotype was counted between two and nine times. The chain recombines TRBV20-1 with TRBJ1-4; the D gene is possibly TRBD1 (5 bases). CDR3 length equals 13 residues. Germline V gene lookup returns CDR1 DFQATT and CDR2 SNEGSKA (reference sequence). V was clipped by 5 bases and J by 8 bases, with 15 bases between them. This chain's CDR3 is CSARRQMWEKLFF. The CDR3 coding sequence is TGCAGTGCTCGACGACAGATGTGGGAAAAACTGTTTTTT.

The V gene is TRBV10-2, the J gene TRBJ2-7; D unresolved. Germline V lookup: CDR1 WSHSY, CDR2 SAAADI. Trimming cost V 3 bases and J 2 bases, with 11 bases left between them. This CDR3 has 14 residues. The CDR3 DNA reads TGCGCCAGCAGTGAAGTAGTAGAGACCTACGAGCAGTACTTC. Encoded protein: CASSEVVETYEQYF.

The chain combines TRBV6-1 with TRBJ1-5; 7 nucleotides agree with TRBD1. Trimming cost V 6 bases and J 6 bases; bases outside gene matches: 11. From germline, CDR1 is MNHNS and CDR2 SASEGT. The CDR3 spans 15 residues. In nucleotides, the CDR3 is TGTGCCAGCAGAGGCGGACAGGCTGAAAGTCAGCCCCAGCATTTT. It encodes CASRGGQAESQPQHF.